This TCR beta chain derives from a study of blood T cell repertoires in COVID-19. Study context: Specimens from acute and convalescent COVID-19 originated in the United States, Italy and Spain.

Patients of the Seattle cohort, enrolled during active infection, were followed longitudinally. J lost 4 bases, V lost 5 bases, and 9 bases had no gene match. This CDR3 spans 15 amino acids. CDR1 SGHTA and CDR2 FQGNSA come from the germline V gene. Sequencing used immunoSEQ multiplex PCR; TCRdb keeps in-frame clones, though not all of them. The profile shows roughly 100,000 clones, roughly four fifths of them singletons. The genes are TRBV7-2 and TRBJ1-2, with TRBD1 matching over 8 bases. Specimen: peripheral blood. The source of this sequence is a man older than 75 with COVID-19, enrolled during active disease. The CDR3 spells CASSKDRGMSYGYTF. In DNA, the CDR3 is TGTGCCAGCAGCAAAGACAGGGGAATGAGCTATGGCTACACCTTC. Looking up the rest from reference TRBV7-2 and TRBJ1-2 gives the full variable domain: GAGVSQSPSNKVTEKGKDVELRCDPISGHTALYWYRQSLGQGLEFLIYFQGNSAPDKSGLPSDRFSAERTGGSVSTLTIQRTQQEDSAVYLCASSKDRGMSYGYTFGSGTRLTVV.